This note documents a single T cell receptor (beta chain) sequence. Its antigen is still unknown. At one of its ends the junction is not consistent with the germline gene, which may arise from a read error. The library was made by PCR. The run used an Illumina HiSeq 2500. Molecular barcoding was employed in the preparation of TCR libraries, with unique molecular identifiers being used to normalize TCRbeta repertoire quantification. Clones were called with MiXCR by TCRdb after fastp trimmed the public reads at Q25, and only in-frame beta chains were retained. Each entry merges the rows of one CDR3 protein and shows their most common DNA and genes. This sample holds about 220,000 distinct CDR3 sequences; around a sixth were observed only once. The ten most abundant clones make up around 45% of the sample. Reading the label with the study, this specimen's treatment or condition is: allogeneic hematopoietic cell transplantation with graft depleted of TCRalphabeta T cells and CD19 B cells. The transplant recipients were children given TCRalphabeta/CD19-depleted allogeneic hematopoietic cell grafts.

The entry originates in a study of T-cell reconstitution after alpha-beta-depleted transplantation in children (dated by TCRdb to between 2015 and 2016). About the full investigation: Using TCR repertoire profiling, the study followed T-cell immune reconstitution in a quantitative way in children after TCRalphabeta/CD19-depleted allogeneic hematopoietic cell transplantation. Study-wide findings and limitations: The high TCRbeta diversity at day 60 in some patients was ascribed to recipient T cells and intrathymic progenitors that had survived conditioning. The frequencies of hyperexpanded clones fell over the following months, and after one year, T-cell counts and TCRbeta diversity were mostly attributed to newly produced T cells. About two months after transplant, the apparently early recovery of alphabetaT-cell counts reportedly depended on just several hundred clones that had expanded rapidly and came from non-depleted graft cells.

According to the germline V gene, CDR1 reads SGHVS and CDR2 reads FQNEAQ. From the cysteine up to the phenylalanine, the CDR3 has a length of 18 residues. The sequence is cut down to CDR3 DNA, 54 bases in frame from base 1. This sequence was found in a male patient aged 2 to 10 who had a stem cell transplant for acute lymphoblastic leukemia, so the T cells may come from the graft donor. The sequence joins TRBV7-8 to TRBJ2-7; TRBD2 could be the D gene, as 6 bases match. The sample was PBMCs, mostly from graft donor cells, taken 360 days after TCRalphabeta/CD19-depleted stem cell transplant. The bases are TGTGCCAGCAGCTTATCTGGACGGGGAGGAAGGGGCTACTACGAGGAGTACTTC. It codes for CASSLSGRGGRGYYEEYF.